This T cell receptor (beta chain) was recovered during a study of blood T cell repertoires in COVID-19 (TCRdb year 2020). Regarding the study in general: Collaborator samples came from the United States, Italy and Spain and covered acute and convalescent phases of COVID-19. The prospective study material was composed of cDNA or gDNA derived from T cells, B-cell-depleted T cells, or PBMCs. The dataset comprised deeply sampled blood TCRbeta repertoires from subjects exposed to, actively infected with, or recovered from COVID-19. The repertoires were released in a freely available public database meant as a resource for research on the immune response to SARS-CoV-2. Samples came from the ongoing ImmuneRACE study (first 160 participants) plus 1,254 subjects from 6 global collaborators. The sample metadata nearly always contained a de-identified subject ID, COVID-19 status, age in years and sex. Where available, HLA class I and class II types were taken from metadata supplied by the sample provider and were not determined by assay-based typing.

The study at large found these results: How much clinical and demographic metadata was included differed by source and by participant, and the metadata was provided uncurated.

TCRbeta CDR3 regions were amplified from genomic DNA using the immunoSEQ Assay, a bias-controlled multiplex PCR. The study's processing was this. Within the assay, amplification of reference gene primers was used to estimate how many nucleated cells each sample contained. Sequence reads were collapsed and filtered to measure the absolute abundance of every unique TCRbeta CDR3 rearrangement. Productive Simpson clonality was computed per sample as the square root of Simpson's diversity index over productive rearrangements. What TCRdb holds here is the immuneACCESS table cut down to in-frame rearrangements. Part of the clones is not present; checked against another copy, under half of the missing clones reflect an unresolved V gene, and the others are unexplained. V and J calls and clone size are copied from that table; D and trimming were computed from the DNA. The sample yields just under 65,000 clones; 86% were counted once. The ten largest clones add up to around 1.2% of the sample.

In the germline V gene (reference sequence), CDR1 corresponds to GTSNPN and CDR2 to SVGIG. The CDR3 runs 16 residues from the cysteine to the phenylalanine. Solely the CDR3 DNA is kept, with 48 bases framed from the first base. The junction shows trimming of 2 bases on V and 2 bases on J, plus 15 bases between the germline ends. Details on this clone: Its binding antigen is unknown. No quality values exist for individual bases; no much larger clone is one base distant.

Each collaborating institution followed its own protocols to collect whole blood in K2EDTA tubes. For TCRbeta analysis, collaborators shipped samples as frozen whole blood, isolated PBMCs, or DNA extracted from either of those sample types. The clonotype was recovered from a middle-aged man with acute or convalescent COVID-19. The receptor chain draws on TRBV30 and TRBJ1-4; the D gene identity is not certain. Input material: peripheral blood. For the CDR3, the sequence is CAWSLRGAATNEKLFF. The DNA sequence is TGTGCCTGGAGTTTACGGGGAGCCGCCACTAATGAAAAACTGTTTTTT.